This note documents a single T cell receptor (beta chain) sequence. CDR3 length: 16 residues. Method: immunoSEQ multiplex PCR; TCRdb's copy keeps in-frame clones and lacks some. The sample lists roughly 50,000 clones, 81% seen once, with approximately 4.1% in the top ten. The data were obtained in a study of T cells in tumors after PD-1 blockade. The sequenced sample was PBMCs, obtained before anti-PD-1 treatment. V and J are TRBV21-1 and TRBJ1-6; the DNA was not compared with TRBD1, the D call given in the table. TRBV21-1 is reported as a pseudogene. The receptor comes from a human donor with basal cell carcinoma. CDR3 sequence reads: CASSKSGQAFNSPLHF. The CDR3 bases are TGTGCCAGCAGCAAATCCGGACAGGCCTTTAATTCACCCCTCCACTTT.